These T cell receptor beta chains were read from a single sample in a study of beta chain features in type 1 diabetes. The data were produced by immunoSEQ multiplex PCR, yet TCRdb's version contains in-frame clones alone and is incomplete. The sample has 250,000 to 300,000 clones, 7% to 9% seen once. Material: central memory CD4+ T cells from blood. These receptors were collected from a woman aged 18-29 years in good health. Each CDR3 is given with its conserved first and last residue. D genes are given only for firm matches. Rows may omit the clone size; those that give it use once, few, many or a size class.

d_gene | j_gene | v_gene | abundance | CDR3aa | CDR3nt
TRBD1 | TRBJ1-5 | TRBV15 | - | CATSRGRVGDRGPIGNQPQHF | TGTGCCACCAGCAGAGGGAGAGTAGGGGACAGGGGGCCCATTGGTAATCAGCCCCAGCATTTT
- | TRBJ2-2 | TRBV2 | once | CASRRTGANTGELFF | TGTGCCAGCAGACGCACCGGGGCCAACACCGGGGAGCTGTTTTTT
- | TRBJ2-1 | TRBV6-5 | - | CASSPIPRNYNEQFF | TGTGCCAGCAGCCCAATCCCCAGGAATTACAATGAGCAGTTCTTC
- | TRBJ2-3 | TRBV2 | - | CASSPTIGDTQYF | TGTGCCAGCAGCCCTACTATAGGAGATACGCAGTATTTT
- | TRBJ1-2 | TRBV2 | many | CASKAGDYGYTF | TGTGCCAGCAAAGCCGGGGACTATGGCTACACCTTC
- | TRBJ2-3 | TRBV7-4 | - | CASSLGWRVTGDQGF | TGTGCCAGCAGCTTAGGGTGGAGAGTGACGGGAGACCAGGGTTTT
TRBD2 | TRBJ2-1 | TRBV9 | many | CASSASGGSFVNEQFF | TGTGCCAGCAGCGCTTCGGGCGGGAGTTTTGTCAATGAGCAGTTCTTC
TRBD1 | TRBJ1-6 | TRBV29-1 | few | CSVRDRGLSLHF | TGCAGCGTTCGGGACAGGGGTTTGTCCCTCCACTTT
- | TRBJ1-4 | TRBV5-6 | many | CASSLTGEKLFF | TGTGCCAGCAGCTTGACAGGGGAAAAACTGTTTTTT
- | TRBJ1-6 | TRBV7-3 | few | CASSLDFVSPLHF | TGTGCCAGCAGCTTGGATTTCGTTTCACCCCTCCACTTT
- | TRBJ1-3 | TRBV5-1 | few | CASSLAGPGNTIYF | TGCGCCAGCAGCTTGGCCGGACCTGGAAACACCATATATTTT
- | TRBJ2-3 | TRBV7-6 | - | CASSLGPGTQYF | TGCGCCAGCAGCCTCGGACCAGGTACGCAGTATTTT
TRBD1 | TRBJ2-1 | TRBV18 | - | CASSRGTGDFNEQFF | TGTGCCAGCTCCCGCGGGACAGGGGATTTCAATGAGCAGTTCTTC
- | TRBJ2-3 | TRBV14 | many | CASSLTRGTQYF | TGTGCCAGCAGCCTAACGCGGGGTACGCAGTATTTT
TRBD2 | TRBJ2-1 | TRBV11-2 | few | CASSAKGLAGGNEQFF | TGTGCCAGCAGCGCGAAGGGACTAGCGGGGGGCAATGAGCAGTTCTTC
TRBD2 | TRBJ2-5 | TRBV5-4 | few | CASSLLAGGLETQYF | TGTGCCAGCAGCCTACTAGCGGGGGGGCTGGAGACCCAGTACTTC
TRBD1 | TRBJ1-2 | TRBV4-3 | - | CASSLTPGTGDGYTF | TGCGCCAGCAGCCTAACCCCGGGCACAGGGGACGGCTACACCTTC
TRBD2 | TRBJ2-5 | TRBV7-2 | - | CASSRSGRGETQYF | TGTGCCAGCAGCCGTAGCGGGAGAGGAGAGACCCAGTACTTC
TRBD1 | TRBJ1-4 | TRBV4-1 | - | CASSIMTGTGSEKLFF | TGCGCCAGCAGCATTATGACCGGGACAGGGAGCGAAAAACTGTTTTTT
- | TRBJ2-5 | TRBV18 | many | CASSPPSKETQYF | TGTGCCAGCTCACCACCTTCCAAAGAGACCCAGTACTTC
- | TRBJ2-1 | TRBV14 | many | CASSQDRTGNEQFF | TGTGCCAGCAGCCAAGATCGAACAGGCAATGAGCAGTTCTTC
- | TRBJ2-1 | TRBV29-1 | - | CSVGVRSVYNEQFF | TGCAGCGTTGGGGTACGGTCGGTCTACAATGAGCAGTTCTTC
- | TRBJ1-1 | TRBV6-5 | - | CASRPMSVGTEAFF | TGTGCCAGCAGGCCCATGAGCGTCGGGACTGAAGCTTTCTTT
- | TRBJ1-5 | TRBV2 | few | CASSESGRSNQPQHF | TGTGCCAGCAGTGAGTCCGGCAGAAGCAATCAGCCCCAGCATTTT
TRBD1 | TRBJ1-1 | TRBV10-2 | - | CASSPTGGKFTEAFF | TGCGCCAGCAGTCCCACAGGGGGCAAGTTCACTGAAGCTTTCTTT
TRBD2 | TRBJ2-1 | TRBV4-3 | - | CASSQDSASGYNEQFF | TGCGCCAGCAGCCAAGATTCGGCTAGCGGCTACAATGAGCAGTTCTTC
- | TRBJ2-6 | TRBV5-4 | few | CASSPGSSGANVLTF | TGTGCCAGCAGCCCGGGAAGCTCTGGGGCCAACGTCCTGACTTTC
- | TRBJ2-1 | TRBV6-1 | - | CASRTNNEQFF | TGTGCCAGCAGAACTAACAATGAGCAGTTCTTC
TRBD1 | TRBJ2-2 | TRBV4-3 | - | CASSQDSTGGTGELFF | TGCGCCAGCAGCCAAGATTCGACAGGGGGCACCGGGGAGCTGTTTTTT
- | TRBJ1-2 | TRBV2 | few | CASSEWQSTYGYTF | TGTGCCAGCAGTGAATGGCAGAGTACCTATGGCTACACCTTC
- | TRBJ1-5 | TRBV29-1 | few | CSVALGDQPQHF | TGCAGCGTGGCGTTGGGCGATCAGCCCCAGCATTTT
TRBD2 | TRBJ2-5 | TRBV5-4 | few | CASSVGLAGGRETQYF | TGTGCCAGCAGCGTAGGACTAGCGGGGGGCAGGGAGACCCAGTACTTC
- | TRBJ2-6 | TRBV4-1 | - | CASSQDRDSRANVLTF | TGCGCCAGCAGCCAAGATCGGGACTCCCGGGCCAACGTCCTGACTTTC
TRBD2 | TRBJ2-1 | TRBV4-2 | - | CASSQDFLAGGRNNEQFF | TGTGCCAGCAGCCAAGATTTCCTAGCGGGAGGGAGGAACAATGAGCAGTTCTTC
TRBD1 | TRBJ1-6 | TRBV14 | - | CASSRTGGNSPLHF | TGTGCCAGCAGCCGGACAGGGGGTAATTCACCCCTCCACTTT
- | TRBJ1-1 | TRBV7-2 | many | CASSLHNTEAFF | TGTGCCAGCAGCCTACACAACACTGAAGCTTTCTTT
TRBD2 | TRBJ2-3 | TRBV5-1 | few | CASSLGTSGGLTDTQYF | TGCGCCAGCAGCTTGGGGACTAGCGGGGGGCTCACAGATACGCAGTATTTT
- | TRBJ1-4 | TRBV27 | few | CASSRTIGVANEKLFF | TGTGCCAGCAGTCGAACTATCGGGGTAGCTAATGAAAAACTGTTTTTT
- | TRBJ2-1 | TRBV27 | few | CASSPFSGGDEQFF | TGTGCCAGCAGTCCTTTTAGCGGAGGGGATGAGCAGTTCTTC
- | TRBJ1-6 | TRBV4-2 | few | CASSLAQNSPLHF | TGTGCCAGCAGCCTGGCCCAAAATTCACCCCTCCACTTT
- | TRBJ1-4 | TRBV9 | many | CASSYTDGDEKLFF | TGTGCCAGCAGCTACACGGATGGCGATGAAAAACTGTTTTTT